This TCR beta chain was profiled in a study of shared clonotypes between healthy human individuals. Study as a whole: Serving as donors were two women and three men, whose ages spanned 18 to 49.

CD45RO-negative, CCR7-positively selected cells formed the naive CD8 fraction, excluding terminally differentiated effector memory CD45RA+ cells. General observations from the study: Tissue TCR repertoires likely differ from these blood-only repertoires. It was the non-shared clonotypes that had lower generation probabilities than clonotypes shared by all four donors.

For this clone: Its specificity is not known.

The germline gives CDR1 LGHNA, CDR2 YNFKEQ. The CDR3 length is 15 residues. V lost 4 bases to trimming and J lost 3 bases; unmatched junction nucleotides: 3. Original processing notes: Filtering of immunoSEQ junctional sequences could not match full-length read filtering. The data were produced by immunoSEQ multiplex PCR, yet TCRdb's version contains in-frame clones alone and is incomplete. That table is the source of V, J and clone size, and D and trimming were worked out from the DNA. Here the sample spans roughly 2.1 million clones, about 92% being singletons. The chain has TRBV4-2 and TRBJ2-3; 11 nucleotides line up with TRBD1. This sequence was found in a man aged 18 to 29 in good health. Some clones in this sample may be carry-over from other donors' samples. Sample: naive CD8+ T cells from PBMCs. The CDR3 DNA sequence: TGTGCCAGCAGCCCTGGACAGGGGGCGACAGATACGCAGTATTTT. Translated, it gives CASSPGQGATDTQYF.